The rows below give T cell receptor beta chains drawn from one sample of a study of cytomegalovirus exposure and HLA in healthy donors. Data came from immunoSEQ multiplex PCR; TCRdb stores just in-frame clones and leaves some out. The data contain some 130,000 clones, roughly 93% of them seen just once; the ten biggest clones take up approximately 1.8%. Sequencing was done on a sample of PBMCs. The receptor set was obtained from a man between 18 and 35 years old in good health and CMV-seropositive. CDR3s include the opening cysteine and the closing phenylalanine or tryptophan. A D gene is named only where the DNA matches it firmly. A clone size is listed for some rows: how often the clone was seen (once, few, many), or a class if it is expanded.

>.|TRBV28|TRBJ2-3|.
CASGLLDYTDTQYF
TGTGCCAGCGGTCTTCTAGACTACACAGATACGCAGTATTTT
>.|TRBV6-6|TRBJ1-2|.
CASSYNQYNYGYTF
TGTGCCAGCAGTTACAACCAGTATAACTATGGCTACACCTTC
>.|TRBV5-1|TRBJ1-1|.
CASSPNGQPGAEAFF
TGCGCCAGCAGCCCCAACGGACAGCCTGGGGCTGAAGCTTTCTTT
>.|TRBV5-4|TRBJ1-5|.
CASSQGTGPNQPQHF
TGTGCCAGCAGCCAGGGCACAGGCCCTAATCAGCCCCAGCATTTT
>.|TRBV29-1|TRBJ1-4|.
CSVVSSQRGGKLFF
TGCAGCGTTGTTTCGTCACAAAGAGGAGGAAAACTGTTTTTT
>.|TRBV30|TRBJ1-4|.
CAWSDTQSYNEKLFF
TGTGCCTGGAGTGATACACAGAGTTATAATGAAAAACTGTTTTTT
>.|TRBV28|TRBJ2-1|TRBD2
CASIPPRGLAFGQFF
TGTGCCAGCATCCCCCCGAGGGGACTAGCGTTCGGGCAGTTCTTC
>.|TRBV5-6|TRBJ2-7|.
CASSLARSYEQYF
TGTGCCAGCAGCTTGGCCAGGTCCTACGAGCAGTACTTC
>.|TRBV15|TRBJ2-7|.
CATSRDWARGFSYEQYF
TGTGCCACCAGCAGAGATTGGGCCAGGGGTTTCTCCTACGAGCAGTACTTC
>.|TRBV18|TRBJ2-7|TRBD2
CASSPTLAGTYEQYF
TGTGCCAGCTCACCTACTCTAGCGGGGACCTACGAGCAGTACTTC
>.|TRBV4-1|TRBJ2-3|.
CASSQEGAGLADTQYF
TGCGCCAGCAGTCAAGAAGGGGCAGGCCTGGCAGATACGCAGTATTTT
>.|TRBV7-6|TRBJ2-3|TRBD1
CASSYGTGAGDTQYF
TGTGCCAGCAGCTACGGGACAGGGGCAGGAGATACGCAGTATTTT
>.|TRBV5-4|TRBJ1-2|TRBD1
CASSLGQGNYGYTF
TGTGCCAGCAGCTTGGGACAGGGGAACTATGGCTACACCTTC
>.|TRBV6-1|TRBJ1-1|.
CASSEDRGEAFF
TGTGCCAGCAGTGAAGATAGGGGGGAAGCTTTCTTT
>.|TRBV13|TRBJ2-1|TRBD2
CASSQDPSGAYNEQFF
TGTGCCAGCAGCCAAGACCCTAGCGGGGCCTACAATGAGCAGTTCTTC
>.|TRBV6-5|TRBJ2-5|TRBD2
CASSYASGIGETQYF
TGTGCCAGCAGTTATGCTAGCGGGATAGGAGAGACCCAGTACTTC
>.|TRBV5-3|TRBJ2-3|TRBD1
CARSHPGTGTDTQYF
TGTGCCAGAAGCCACCCTGGGACAGGGACAGATACGCAGTATTTT
>.|TRBV28|TRBJ2-7|.
CASSLGVNGEQYF
TGTGCCAGCAGTTTGGGAGTAAACGGCGAGCAGTACTTC
>.|TRBV10-3|TRBJ1-6|TRBD1
CAISGGQGGNSPLHF
TGTGCCATCAGTGGGGGACAGGGAGGCAATTCACCCCTCCACTTT
>.|TRBV5-1|TRBJ2-3|TRBD2
CASSLVAGPDTQYF
TGCGCCAGCAGCTTGGTAGCGGGACCCGATACGCAGTATTTT
>.|TRBV13|TRBJ2-2|TRBD2
CASNAWTSGLTGELFF
TGTGCCAGCAACGCTTGGACTAGCGGGCTCACCGGGGAGCTGTTTTTT
>once|TRBV9|TRBJ2-7|.
CASSVDLSYQVYEQYF
TGTGCCAGCAGCGTAGACCTCTCCTACCAAGTCTACGAGCAGTACTTC
>once|TRBV11-2|TRBJ2-7|TRBD2
CASSAQIAGYEQYF
TGTGCCAGCAGCGCCCAGATAGCGGGTTACGAGCAGTACTTC
>.|TRBV7-8|TRBJ2-7|.
CASSPLQLVGEQYF
TGTGCCAGCAGTCCCCTCCAACTAGTAGGCGAGCAGTACTTC
>.|TRBV6-5|TRBJ2-4|.
CASSYSSYADIQYF
TGTGCCAGCAGTTACTCATCCTATGCGGACATTCAGTACTTC
>.|TRBV6-1|TRBJ1-1|.
CASTPVEEAEAFF
TGTGCCAGCACCCCCGTTGAGGAAGCTGAAGCTTTCTTT
>once|TRBV7-2|TRBJ2-5|.
CASSLVSRSQETQYF
TGTGCCAGCAGCTTAGTCTCTAGATCCCAAGAGACCCAGTACTTC
>.|TRBV27|TRBJ1-6|.
CACARPLHF
TGTGCCTGCGCTCGCCCCCTCCACTTT
>once|TRBV5-1|TRBJ1-5|.
CASSPDSSNQPQHF
TGCGCCAGCAGCCCGGACAGTAGCAATCAGCCCCAGCATTTT
>once|TRBV2|TRBJ2-3|TRBD1
CASRRQGTSTDTQYF
TGTGCCAGCAGAAGACAGGGGACTAGCACAGATACGCAGTATTTT
>once|TRBV18|TRBJ2-3|.
CASSSGRGTDTQYF
TGTGCCAGCTCGTCTGGGCGGGGCACAGATACGCAGTATTTT
>.|TRBV4-1|TRBJ2-7|TRBD2
CASSSNNEPGLAGGSSYEQYF
TGCGCCAGCAGCTCAAATAATGAACCGGGACTAGCGGGAGGGAGTTCCTACGAGCAGTACTTC
>.|TRBV5-1|TRBJ2-7|.
CASSLFGTDYEQYF
TGCGCCAGCAGCTTGTTTGGAACAGACTACGAGCAGTACTTC
>.|TRBV5-1|TRBJ2-1|TRBD2
CASRSGTSGYNEQFF
TGCGCCAGCAGGTCCGGGACTAGCGGCTACAATGAGCAGTTCTTC
>.|TRBV7-8|TRBJ2-1|TRBD2
CASSLREAEVPFF
TGTGCCAGCAGCCTACGGGAGGCAGAGGTACCGTTCTTC
>.|TRBV5-5|TRBJ2-7|.
CASSSRDTNSYEQYF
TGTGCCAGCAGCTCCCGGGACACTAACTCCTACGAGCAGTACTTC
>.|TRBV7-2|TRBJ2-7|TRBD1
CASSFGDRVYEQYF
TGTGCCAGCAGCTTCGGGGACAGGGTATACGAGCAGTACTTC
>.|TRBV5-1|TRBJ2-2|TRBD1
CASSLAGQGNTGELFF
TGCGCCAGCAGCTTGGCAGGACAGGGGAACACCGGGGAGCTGTTTTTT
>.|TRBV7-2|TRBJ1-6|.
CASSLIEDSPLHF
TGTGCCAGCAGCTTAATTGAGGATTCACCCCTCCACTTT
>.|TRBV11-1|TRBJ1-1|.
CASSMGTTKGEAFF
TGTGCCAGCAGCATGGGGACAACGAAAGGTGAAGCTTTCTTT
>once|TRBV25-1|TRBJ2-3|.
CASSEYFPPPGGDTQYF
TGTGCCAGCAGTGAATATTTCCCCCCGCCAGGGGGGGATACGCAGTATTTT
>once|TRBV6-5|TRBJ2-1|TRBD2
CASSYSVLAGVGEQFF
TGTGCCAGCAGTTACTCCGTGCTAGCGGGAGTTGGTGAGCAGTTCTTC